This TCR beta chain was documented in a study of OX40 agonist ivuxolimab in advanced cancers. Overall study context: Dose-escalation cases comprised hepatocellular carcinoma, melanoma, renal cell or head and neck cancer. Findings and caveats of the study: The work left the antigen specificity of expanded peripheral T cells undetermined. Doses of 0.1 to 3.0 mg/kg were accompanied by clonal expansion of CD4+ and CD8+ blood T cells by week 6. Certain nonresponding patients likewise had low normalized T-cell clonal expansion.

As to this clone: Its antigen is undetermined.

Germline V CDR1 and CDR2: LNHDA, SQIVND (reference sequence). The CDR3 is 17 residues long. Trimming took off 5 bases at V and 0 bases at J, with 14 bases between the two ends. The table came from immunoSEQ multiplex PCR; TCRdb's copy has only in-frame clones and leaves some out. The sample has some 57,000 clones, over 80% seen once. The source material was CD4+ or CD8+ T cells sorted from blood, sampled in a trial of the OX40 agonist ivuxolimab. This sequence joins TRBV19 and TRBJ2-6; D might be TRBD1 or TRBD2, each matching 5 bases. This clonotype was sampled from an adult with an advanced solid tumor such as melanoma, head and neck, liver or kidney cancer. The CDR3 region has the DNA TGTGCCAGTAGTCCAGGGAGTAAGGTCTCTGGGGCCAACGTCCTGACTTTC. This gives the protein CASSPGSKVSGANVLTF.